This T cell receptor beta chain emerged from a study of lymphopenia after photon versus proton radiotherapy. General study points: Post-nadir diversity loss with photons came from oligoclonal expansion, particularly CD8+ Temra cells. Relative stability marked proton patients; photon patients lost diversity and naive cells. Larger post-nadir TCR diversity loss correlated inversely with survival in deceased patients.

Sequencing used immunoSEQ multiplex PCR; TCRdb keeps in-frame clones, though not all of them. This repertoire shows tens of thousands of clones, over 75% found once; its top ten account for about 14%. To note about this clone: Its antigen is as yet unknown.

The CDR3 spans 18 residues. Trimming removed 0 bases from V and 7 bases from J, with 22 bases in between. The germline V gene has CDR1 LGHNA and CDR2 YSLEER. The sequences come from peripheral blood, collected from a patient treated with proton-based radiotherapy. The chain couples TRBV4-3 to TRBJ2-1; TRBD1 might be the D (7 bases). The origin of this receptor is an older woman with pancreatic cancer. The CDR3, as DNA: TGCGCCAGCAGCCAAGATTTGCAGGGGGGAATTGGGTCAAATGAGCAGTTCTTC. Translation: CASSQDLQGGIGSNEQFF.